What follows are 19 T cell receptor beta chains derived from one specimen sequenced in a study of blood T cell repertoires in COVID-19 (dated by TCRdb to the early 2020s). Libraries were built with the immunoSEQ multiplex PCR assay. The immuneACCESS repertoire file appears here via TCRdb, limited to in-frame rearrangements. These files lack a portion of the clones; in checked studies, under half of the deficit traces to unresolved V genes, and the cause of the others is not known. This sample holds about 150,000 clones; approximately 82% were observed only once. Of the sample, 9.5% to 13% falls within the top ten clones. Specimen: peripheral blood. The receptors were gathered from a man between 60 and 70 years old who had recovered from COVID-19.

This clone appeared a single time. The CDR3 DNA reads TGCGCCAGCAGCTTGGACCCAGCGCAGGGGACCCAGTACTTC. Residues: CASSLDPAQGTQYF. The rearrangement uses TRBV5-1 and TRBJ2-5; D is perhaps TRBD1 (5 bases). This CDR3 comprises 14 residues. Germline V gene sequence: CDR1 SGHRS, CDR2 YFSETQ. With 0 bases removed from V and 7 bases from J, the gap between germline ends came to 13 bases. Together with reference TRBV5-1 and TRBJ2-5, the CDR3 gives the full variable domain: KAGVTQTPRYLIKTRGQQVTLSCSPISGHRSVSWYQQTPGQGLQFLFEYFSETQRNKGNFPGRFSGRQFSNSRSEMNVSTLELGDSALYLCASSLDPAQGTQYFGPGTRLLVL.

The chain is built from TRBV7-2 and TRBJ2-7, with D hard to call. The CDR3 covers 14 residues. Trimming removed 3 bases at V and 2 bases at J, with 11 bases between. Germline loops: CDR1 SGHTA, CDR2 FQGNSA. CDR3 DNA: TGTGCCAGCAGCTTGCACGCCGGTGCCTACGAGCAGTACTTC. Its protein is CASSLHAGAYEQYF.

The rearrangement links TRBV10-3 to TRBJ1-1; D possibly corresponds to TRBD1 (6 bases). This CDR3 comprises 14 residues. V lost 6 bases and J lost 3, with 14 bases in between. The germline gives CDR1 ENHRY, CDR2 SYGVKD. The CDR3 DNA reads TGTGCCATCAGCTACAGGGTGCGGGACACTGAAGCTTTCTTT. The encoded protein is CAISYRVRDTEAFF.

This chain joins TRBV10-3 and TRBJ1-5; no definite D call. Trimming left V 7 bases short and J 9 bases short, with 16 bases between. The CDR3 length is 13 residues. The V gene's germline CDR1 is ENHRY and CDR2 SYGVKD. CDR3 DNA: TGTGCCATCAACAACCGAGGCGAAGGGCCCCAGCATTTT. Its translation is CAINNRGEGPQHF.

This clone was seen many times. This chain uses TRBV28 with TRBJ2-3, with 9 positions matching TRBD2. J lost 6 bases, V lost 2 bases, and 9 bases had no gene match. In germline, CDR1 is MDHEN, CDR2 SYDVKM. The CDR3 covers 16 residues. This chain's CDR3 is CASSLSSGGPSDTQYF. The CDR3 region has the DNA TGTGCCAGCAGTTTAAGTAGCGGGGGCCCCTCTGATACGCAGTATTTT.

The V call is TRBV2, the J call TRBJ1-2, with D tentatively TRBD1 (6 bases). The CDR3 spans 15 residues. Per germline, CDR1 SNHLY and CDR2 FYNNEI. Trimming removed 5 bases from V and 4 bases from J, with 17 bases in between. CDR3 loop: CASSQIQGGPYGYTF. For the CDR3, the DNA is TGTGCCAGCAGTCAAATACAGGGAGGGCCCTATGGCTACACCTTC.

This chain joins TRBV19 and TRBJ2-3, with D perhaps TRBD2 (6 bases). V lost 5 bases and J lost 4, with 10 bases in between. CDR1 is LNHDA and CDR2 is SQIVND in the germline V gene (reference sequence). CDR3 size: 13 residues. CDR3 in amino acids: CASSARLADTQYF. DNA of the CDR3: TGTGCCAGTAGTGCCCGACTAGCAGATACGCAGTATTTT. The variable domain in full, with the rest retrieved from reference TRBV19 and TRBJ2-3, is DGGITQSPKYLFRKEGQNVTLSCEQNLNHDAMYWYRQDPGQGLRLIYYSQIVNDFQKGDIAEGYSVSREKKESFPLTVTSAQKNPTAFYLCASSARLADTQYFGPGTRLTVL.

This chain links TRBV18 with TRBJ2-2, with 10 positions matching TRBD1. Germline assignment: CDR1 KGHSH and CDR2 LQKENI. J lost 9 bases, V lost 6 bases, and 4 bases had no gene match. The CDR3 is 13 amino acids. The CDR3 loop is CASSQTGGRELFF. DNA of the CDR3: TGTGCCAGCTCCCAGACAGGGGGCAGGGAGCTGTTTTTT.

This chain joins TRBV15 and TRBJ1-1; 7 bases are shared with TRBD1. CDR1 and CDR2 from the germline V gene are LNHNV and YYDKDF (reference sequence). The length of the CDR3 is 16 residues. J lost 6 bases, V lost 3 bases, and 13 bases had no gene match. The CDR3 reads CATSRPGQNYKAEAFF. The CDR3 DNA sequence: TGTGCCACCAGCAGGCCGGGACAGAACTACAAGGCTGAAGCTTTCTTT.

This chain connects TRBV5-1 to TRBJ2-7; D is perhaps TRBD2 (6 bases). This CDR3 has 17 amino acids. CDR1 and CDR2 (germline): SGHRS, YFSETQ. Trimming took 3 bases from V and 2 from J, leaving 21 bases between them. The CDR3 reads CASSSQGSGRPTYEQYF. CDR3 bases: TGCGCCAGCAGCTCCCAAGGGTCGGGGAGGCCTACCTACGAGCAGTACTTC.

The rearrangement joins TRBV3-1 (or the pseudogene TRBV3-2) to TRBJ1-6; D is unclear. Germline CDR1 and CDR2: LGHDT and YNNKEL (reference sequence). The CDR3 spans 18 residues. Trimming stripped 0 bases from V and 0 bases from J, with 12 bases between. The CDR3 DNA reads TGTGCCAGCAGCCAAGATTCAGTTTCCAGCTCCTATAATTCACCCCTCCACTTT. Protein: CASSQDSVSSSYNSPLHF.

The genes are TRBV11-2 and TRBJ2-5, with a weak D call TRBD2 (7 bases). Deletions cut 1 base from V and 4 bases from J, with 10 bases between. Looked up from germline, CDR1 is SGHAT and CDR2 is FQNNGV. This CDR3 is built from 14 residues. CDR3 in DNA: TGTGCCAGCAGCTTAGCGGGGGGCCGAGAGACCCAGTACTTC. It specifies CASSLAGGRETQYF.

The chain employs TRBV7-6 and TRBJ2-5, with TRBD1 matching over 12 bases. This CDR3 region has 17 residues. In germline, CDR1 is SGHVS, CDR2 FNYEAQ. Trimming at V came to 1 base and at J to 2 bases, leaving 5 bases not matched to a gene. CDR3 protein: CASSLEGTGGYQETQYF. The CDR3 coding sequence is TGTGCCAGCAGCTTAGAAGGGACAGGGGGCTATCAAGAGACCCAGTACTTC. The complete variable domain, with remaining parts taken from reference TRBV7-6 and TRBJ2-5, reads GAGVSQSPRYKVTKRGQDVALRCDPISGHVSLYWYRQALGQGPEFLTYFNYEAQQDKSGLPNDRFSAERPEGSISTLTIQRTEQRDSAMYRCASSLEGTGGYQETQYFGPGTRLLVL.

There are many counts of this clone. The chain uses TRBV6-5 and TRBJ2-5, with a tentative D call TRBD1 (5 bases). Germline V gives CDR1 MNHEY, CDR2 SVGAGI. The germline V and J ends were trimmed by 3 bases and 2 bases, with 10 bases remaining between them. CDR3 length: 14 residues. This chain's CDR3 is CASSYRQQQETQYF. CDR3 DNA sequence: TGTGCCAGCAGTTATAGACAGCAGCAAGAGACCCAGTACTTC.

The chain uses TRBV9 and TRBJ2-2; 7 positions agree with TRBD2. The CDR3 spans 17 residues. CDR1 is SGDLS and CDR2 is YYNGEE in the germline V gene. V gave up 3 bases and J gave up 3 bases; unmatched junction bases: 11. CDR3 DNA: TGTGCCAGCAGCGGTTCCCGGGGCAGCGGGGACACCGGGGAGCTGTTTTTT. It encodes CASSGSRGSGDTGELFF. Looking up the rest from reference TRBV9 and TRBJ2-2 gives the full variable domain: DSGVTQTPKHLITATGQRVTLRCSPRSGDLSVYWYQQSLDQGLQFLIQYYNGEERAKGNILERFSAQQFPDLHSELNLSSLELGDSALYFCASSGSRGSGDTGELFFGEGSRLTVL.

The chain is built from TRBV4-3 and TRBJ1-1, with 9 bases matching TRBD1. Germline V gene lookup returns CDR1 LGHNA and CDR2 YSLEER. V lost 3 bases and J lost 3; bases outside the gene matches: 5. There are 15 residues in the CDR3. CDR3 nucleotides: TGCGCCAGCAGCCAGGGTGACAGGGGGTACACTGAAGCTTTCTTT. This codes for CASSQGDRGYTEAFF.

V and J are TRBV30 and TRBJ2-1; 9 positions agree with TRBD2. This CDR3 has 13 residues. Germline CDR1 and CDR2: GTSNPN and SVGIG (reference sequence). J was trimmed by 13 bases and V by 2 bases; bases with no gene match: 9. CDR3 amino acids: CAWSSQRGAVQFF. Written as DNA, the CDR3 is TGTGCCTGGAGTTCCCAGCGGGGGGCGGTACAGTTCTTC.

The gene calls are TRBV3-1 (or the pseudogene TRBV3-2) and TRBJ1-2, with a possible D match to TRBD1 (5 bases). The V gene's germline CDR1 is LGHDT and CDR2 YNNKEL (reference sequence). V lost 0 bases and J lost 8, with 16 bases in between. The CDR3 sequence is 15 residues long. The CDR3 nucleotides are TGTGCCAGCAGCCAAGATGGGCGGGGGGTAGCCGGCTACACCTTC. It specifies CASSQDGRGVAGYTF.

The V gene is TRBV19, the J gene TRBJ1-6; D possibly corresponds to TRBD1 (5 bases). The length of the CDR3 is 16 residues. Germline V lookup: CDR1 LNHDA, CDR2 SQIVND (reference sequence). Deletions cut 6 bases from V and 8 bases from J, with 20 bases between. Written as DNA, the CDR3 is TGTGCCAGTAGCTCCTCTCTCGGGGGAATGGATTCACCCCTCCACTTT. It specifies CASSSSLGGMDSPLHF.